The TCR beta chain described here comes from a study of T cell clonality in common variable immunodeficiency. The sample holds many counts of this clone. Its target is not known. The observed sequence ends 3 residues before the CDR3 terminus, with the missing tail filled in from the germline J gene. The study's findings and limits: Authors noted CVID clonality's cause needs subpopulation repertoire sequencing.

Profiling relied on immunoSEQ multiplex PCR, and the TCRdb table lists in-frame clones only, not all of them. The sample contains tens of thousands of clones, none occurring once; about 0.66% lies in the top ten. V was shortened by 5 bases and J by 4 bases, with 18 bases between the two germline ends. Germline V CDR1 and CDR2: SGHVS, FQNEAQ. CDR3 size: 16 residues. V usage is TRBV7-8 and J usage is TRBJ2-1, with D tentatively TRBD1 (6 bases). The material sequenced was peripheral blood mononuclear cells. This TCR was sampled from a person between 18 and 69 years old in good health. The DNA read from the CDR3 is TGTGCCAGCAGCCAGGACAGTATTCTGGGTTACAATGAG. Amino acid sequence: CASSQDSILGYNE. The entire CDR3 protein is CASSQDSILGYNEQFF. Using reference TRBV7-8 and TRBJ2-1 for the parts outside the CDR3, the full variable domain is GAGVSQSPRYKVAKRGQDVALRCDPISGHVSLFWYQQALGQGPEFLTYFQNEAQLDKSGLPSDRFFAERPEGSVSTLKIQRTQQEDSAVYLCASSQDSILGYNEQFFGPGTRLTVL.